The clone carrying this T cell receptor beta chain was found a few times. The sample comes from a study of T-cell memory formation after mild COVID-19. TCRdb passed the 5' RACE reads through MiXCR, listing each CDR3 protein once. The table has roughly 130,000 distinct CDR3 sequences, over 15% seen once. V gave up 4 bases and J gave up 6 bases; unmatched junction bases: 7. Looked up from germline, CDR1 is SGHNT and CDR2 is YYREEE (reference sequence). The CDR3 loop spans 13 amino acids. The sequenced sample was PBMCs or a T cell subset sorted from them (not recorded which). The TCR sequence derives from a man aged 18 to 29 who had mild COVID-19 (a few samples of this study predate the infection). Cell type and time point are not known. The gene calls are TRBV5-4 and TRBJ2-7, with 7 bases that match TRBD1. The CDR3 sequence: CASSVTGSGEQYF. CDR3 in DNA: TGTGCCAGCAGCGTGACAGGGTCCGGCGAGCAGTACTTC.